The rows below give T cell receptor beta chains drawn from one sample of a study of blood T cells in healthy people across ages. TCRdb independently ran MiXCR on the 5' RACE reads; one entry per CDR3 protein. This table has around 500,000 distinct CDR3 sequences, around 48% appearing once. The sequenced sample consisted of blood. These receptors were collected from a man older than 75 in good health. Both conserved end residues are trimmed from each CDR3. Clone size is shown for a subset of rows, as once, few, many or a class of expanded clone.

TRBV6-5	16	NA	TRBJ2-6	ASSYLARGGSGANVLT
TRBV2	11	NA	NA	ASRAGTPFEQY
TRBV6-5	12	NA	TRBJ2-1	ASSDKGPNNEQF
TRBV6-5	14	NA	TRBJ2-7	ASNREAGTATHEQY
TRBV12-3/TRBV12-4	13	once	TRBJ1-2	ASSAPGEGNYGYT
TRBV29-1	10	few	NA	SAPGQGTEQY
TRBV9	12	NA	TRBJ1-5	ASSVGPTNQPQH
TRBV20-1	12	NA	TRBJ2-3	SARARGEGKTQY
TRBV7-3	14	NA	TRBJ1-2	ASSLERGRDPGGYT
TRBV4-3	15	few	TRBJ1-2	ASSRAITPDRGYGYT
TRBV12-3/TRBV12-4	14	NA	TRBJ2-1	ASSYGQGVGYNEQF
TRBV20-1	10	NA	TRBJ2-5	SASNVGETQY
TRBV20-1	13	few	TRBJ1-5	SAPRSGQGNQPQH
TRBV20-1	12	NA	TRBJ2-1	SARGAGGPTEQF
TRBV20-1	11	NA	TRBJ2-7	SARVAGAREQY
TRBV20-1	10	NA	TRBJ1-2	SAGDSDYGYT
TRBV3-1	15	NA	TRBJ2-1	ASSKWGLAGGYNEQF
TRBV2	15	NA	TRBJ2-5	ASRVTGGQGQGETQY
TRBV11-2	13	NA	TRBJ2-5	ASSLNRDREETQY
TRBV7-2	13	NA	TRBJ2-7	ASSLEGAGAYEQY
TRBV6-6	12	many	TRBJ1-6	ASSLDRGGSPLH
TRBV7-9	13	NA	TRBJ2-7	ASSRHEQGTYEQY
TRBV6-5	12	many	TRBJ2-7	ASSLVRTAYEQY
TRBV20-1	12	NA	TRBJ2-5	SAGTSGRQETQY
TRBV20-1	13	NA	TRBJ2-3	SAHDGGSSTDTQY
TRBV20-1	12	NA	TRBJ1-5	SAAVPGSNQPQH
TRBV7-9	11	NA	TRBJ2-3	ASSMGNTDTQY
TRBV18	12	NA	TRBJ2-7	ASSGPGQGYEQY
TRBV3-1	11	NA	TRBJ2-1	ASTLSSYNEQF
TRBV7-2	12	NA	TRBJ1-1	ASRLDWGAAEAF
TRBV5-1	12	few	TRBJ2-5	ASSTITGQETQY
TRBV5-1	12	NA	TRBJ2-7	ASSLDPSTYEQY
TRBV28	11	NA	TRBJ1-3	ASSLGSGNTIY
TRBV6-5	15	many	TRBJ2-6	ASSYIQGGPGANVLT
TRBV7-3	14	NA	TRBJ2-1	ASSPAAASYYNEQF
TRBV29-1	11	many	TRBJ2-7	SAKYSQGVEQY
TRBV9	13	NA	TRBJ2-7	ANSPGLAEPYEQY
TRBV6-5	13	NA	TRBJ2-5	ASSYSRGSRETQY
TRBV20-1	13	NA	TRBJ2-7	SAGDRTGTIGEQY
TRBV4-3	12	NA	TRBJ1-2	ASSQPGTNYGYT
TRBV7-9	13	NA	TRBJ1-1	ASSLREFANTEAF
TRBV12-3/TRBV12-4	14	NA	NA	ASRVSGGAPYNEQY
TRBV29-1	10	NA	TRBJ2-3	SETESTDTQY
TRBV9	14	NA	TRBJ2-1	ASSVGVGGGVGEQF
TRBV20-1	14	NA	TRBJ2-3	SANTGTSKSTDTQY
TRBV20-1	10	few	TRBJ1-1	SARGGGTEAF
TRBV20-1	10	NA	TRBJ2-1	SVTGRYNEQF
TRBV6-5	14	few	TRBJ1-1	ASSYFLGDGNTEAF
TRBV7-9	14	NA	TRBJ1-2	ASSLDEDREGYGYT
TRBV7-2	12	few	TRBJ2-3	ASSHQGSTDTQY
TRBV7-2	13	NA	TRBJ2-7	ASSLVFQGAYEQY
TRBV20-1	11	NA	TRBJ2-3	SAPVWATDTQY